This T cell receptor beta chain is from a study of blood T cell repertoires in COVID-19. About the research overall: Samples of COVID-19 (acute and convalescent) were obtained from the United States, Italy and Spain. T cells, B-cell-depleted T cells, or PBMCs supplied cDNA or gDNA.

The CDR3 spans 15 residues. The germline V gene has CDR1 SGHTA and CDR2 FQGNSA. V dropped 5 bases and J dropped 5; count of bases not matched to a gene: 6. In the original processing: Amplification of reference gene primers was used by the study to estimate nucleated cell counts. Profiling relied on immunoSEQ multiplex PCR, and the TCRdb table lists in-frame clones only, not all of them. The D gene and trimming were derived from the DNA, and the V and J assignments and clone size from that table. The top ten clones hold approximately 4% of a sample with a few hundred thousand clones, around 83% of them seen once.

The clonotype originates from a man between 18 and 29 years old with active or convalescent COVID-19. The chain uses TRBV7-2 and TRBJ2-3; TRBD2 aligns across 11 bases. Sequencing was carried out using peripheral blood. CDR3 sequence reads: CASSGGTSGRDTQYF. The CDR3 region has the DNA TGTGCCAGCAGCGGAGGGACTAGCGGCCGAGATACGCAGTATTTT.